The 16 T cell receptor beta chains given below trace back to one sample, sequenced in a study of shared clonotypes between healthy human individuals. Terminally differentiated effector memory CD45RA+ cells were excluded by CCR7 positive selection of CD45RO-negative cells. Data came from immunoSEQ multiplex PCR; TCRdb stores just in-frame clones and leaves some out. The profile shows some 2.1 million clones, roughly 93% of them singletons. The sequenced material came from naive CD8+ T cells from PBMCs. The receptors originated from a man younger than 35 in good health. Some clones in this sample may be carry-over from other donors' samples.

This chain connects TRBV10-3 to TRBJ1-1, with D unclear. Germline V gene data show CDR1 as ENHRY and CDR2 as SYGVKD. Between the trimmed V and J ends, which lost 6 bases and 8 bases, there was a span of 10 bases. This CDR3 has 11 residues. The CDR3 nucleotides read TGTGCCATCAGAGACCACGGCGAAGCTTTCTTT. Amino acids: CAIRDHGEAFF.

CDR3 nucleotides: TGTGCCAGCAGCCCCGAACTAGCGGGAGGACCCAGAGAGCAGTTCTTC. Translated: CASSPELAGGPREQFF. V gene TRBV7-9 combines with J gene TRBJ2-1; 12 nucleotides agree with TRBD2. CDR3 size: 16 residues. V dropped 5 bases and J dropped 10; count of bases not matched to a gene: 12. Per germline, CDR1 SEHNR and CDR2 FQNEAQ (reference sequence).

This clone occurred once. CDR3 coding DNA: TGTGCCAGCAGTTACATTAGCGGGAGGGGGAATGAGCAGTTCTTC. Its translation is CASSYISGRGNEQFF. The chain recombines TRBV6-5 with TRBJ2-1; 11 nucleotides match TRBD2. The CDR3 runs to 15 residues. The trim removed 2 bases at V and 7 bases at J, leaving 4 bases unmatched. Germline-derived CDR1 and CDR2 are MNHEY and SVGAGI.

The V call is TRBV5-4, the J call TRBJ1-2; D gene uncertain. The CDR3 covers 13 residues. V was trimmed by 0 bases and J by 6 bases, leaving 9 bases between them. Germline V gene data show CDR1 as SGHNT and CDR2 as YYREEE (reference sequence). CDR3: CASSLGGVDGYTF. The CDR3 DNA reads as TGTGCCAGCAGCTTGGGGGGAGTAGATGGCTACACCTTC.

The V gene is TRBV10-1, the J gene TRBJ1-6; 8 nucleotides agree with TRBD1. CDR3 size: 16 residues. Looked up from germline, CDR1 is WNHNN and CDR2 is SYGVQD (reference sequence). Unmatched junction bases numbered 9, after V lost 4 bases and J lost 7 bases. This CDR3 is CASSATDRGGNSPLHF. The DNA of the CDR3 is TGCGCCAGCAGTGCTACCGACAGGGGAGGAAATTCACCCCTCCACTTT.

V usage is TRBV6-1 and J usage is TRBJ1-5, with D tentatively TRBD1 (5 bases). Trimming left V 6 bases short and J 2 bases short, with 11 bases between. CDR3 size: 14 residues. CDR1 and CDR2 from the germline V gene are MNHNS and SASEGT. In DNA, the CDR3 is TGTGCCAGCAGGGCGCGGGGGGGCAATCAGCCCCAGCATTTT. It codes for CASRARGGNQPQHF.

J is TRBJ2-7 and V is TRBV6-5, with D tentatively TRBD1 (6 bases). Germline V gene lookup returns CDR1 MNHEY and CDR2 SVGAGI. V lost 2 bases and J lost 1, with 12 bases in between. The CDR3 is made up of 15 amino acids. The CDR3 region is CASSYPGVASYEQYF. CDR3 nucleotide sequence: TGTGCCAGCAGTTACCCAGGGGTAGCTTCCTACGAGCAGTACTTC.

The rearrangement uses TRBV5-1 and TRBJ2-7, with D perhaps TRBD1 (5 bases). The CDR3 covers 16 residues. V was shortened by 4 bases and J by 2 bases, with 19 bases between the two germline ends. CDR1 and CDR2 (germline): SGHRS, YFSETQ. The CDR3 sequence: CASSPATKGDPYEQYF. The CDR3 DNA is TGCGCCAGCAGCCCCGCCACGAAAGGGGATCCCTACGAGCAGTACTTC.

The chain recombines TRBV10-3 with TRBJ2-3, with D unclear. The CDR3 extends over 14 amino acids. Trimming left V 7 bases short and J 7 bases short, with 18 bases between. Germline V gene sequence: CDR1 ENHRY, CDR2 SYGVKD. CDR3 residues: CAIIDPDGVNTQYF. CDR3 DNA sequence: TGTGCCATCATTGACCCCGACGGCGTGAATACGCAGTATTTT.

The CDR3 reads CSATDGSYEQYF. CDR3 coding DNA: TGCAGCGCGACGGACGGCTCCTACGAGCAGTACTTC. This chain uses TRBV29-1 with TRBJ2-7; no reliable D call. The germline CDR1 and CDR2 sequences are SQVTM and ANQGSEA. V lost 7 bases and J lost 0, with 10 bases in between. CDR3 length equals 12 residues.

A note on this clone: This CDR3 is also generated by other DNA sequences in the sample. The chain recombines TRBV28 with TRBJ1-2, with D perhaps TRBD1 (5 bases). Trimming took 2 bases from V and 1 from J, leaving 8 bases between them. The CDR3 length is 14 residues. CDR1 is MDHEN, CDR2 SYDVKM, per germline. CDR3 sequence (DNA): TGTGCCAGCAGTTTACGGGGGGGTAACTATGGCTACACCTTC. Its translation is CASSLRGGNYGYTF.

CDR3 sequence reads: CASSLNPLDRGRFGNIQYF. The CDR3 DNA is TGTGCCAGCAGCTTGAACCCCCTCGACAGGGGGCGTTTTGGAAACATTCAGTACTTC. The V and J genes are TRBV5-4 and TRBJ2-4; 10 nucleotides line up with TRBD1. V lost 1 base, J lost 6 bases, and 16 bases stayed unmatched. The CDR3 is 19 residues long. CDR1 SGHNT and CDR2 YYREEE come from the germline V gene (reference sequence).

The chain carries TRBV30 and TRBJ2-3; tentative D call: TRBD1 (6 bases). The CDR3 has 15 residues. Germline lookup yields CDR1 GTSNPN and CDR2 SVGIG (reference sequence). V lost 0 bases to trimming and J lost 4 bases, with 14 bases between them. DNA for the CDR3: TGTGCCTGGAGTGTACAGGGTTTAGTCGCAGATACGCAGTATTTT. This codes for CAWSVQGLVADTQYF.

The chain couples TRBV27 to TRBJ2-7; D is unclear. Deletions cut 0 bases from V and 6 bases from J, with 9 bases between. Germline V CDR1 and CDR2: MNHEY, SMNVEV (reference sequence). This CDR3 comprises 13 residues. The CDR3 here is CASSLSPGSEQYF. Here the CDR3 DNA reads TGTGCCAGCAGTTTATCCCCAGGATCCGAGCAGTACTTC.

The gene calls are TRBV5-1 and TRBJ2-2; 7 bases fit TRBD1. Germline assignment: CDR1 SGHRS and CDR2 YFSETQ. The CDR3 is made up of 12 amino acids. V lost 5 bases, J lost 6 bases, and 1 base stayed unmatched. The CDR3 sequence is CASRTGSGELFF. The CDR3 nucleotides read TGCGCCAGCAGGACAGGGTCCGGGGAGCTGTTTTTT.

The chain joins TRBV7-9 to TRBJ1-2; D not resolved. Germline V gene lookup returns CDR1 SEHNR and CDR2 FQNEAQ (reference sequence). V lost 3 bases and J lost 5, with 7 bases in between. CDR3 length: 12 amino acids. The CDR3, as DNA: TGTGCCAGCAGCTTGGAGAGTTATGGCTACACCTTC. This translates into CASSLESYGYTF.